These T cell receptor beta chains were read from a single sample in a study of control samples from healthy donors and cancer patients. Data came from immunoSEQ multiplex PCR; TCRdb stores just in-frame clones and leaves some out. The profile shows roughly 150,000 clones, 85% to 95% of them singletons. The sample comprised blood. The receptors were sampled from a man in his fifties in good health. The CDR3 runs from the conserved cysteine through the conserved F or W. The D gene is left open where the match is weak. Clone size is shown for a subset of rows, as once, few, many or a class of expanded clone.

d_call: TRBD2; clone_size: once; j_call: TRBJ2-1; v_call: TRBV9; cdr3_aa: CASSASGRDGNEQFF; cdr3_nt: TGTGCCAGCAGCGCAAGCGGGAGGGATGGGAATGAGCAGTTCTTC
d_call: -; clone_size: -; j_call: TRBJ2-1; v_call: TRBV20-1; cdr3_aa: CSATRLNEQFF; cdr3_nt: TGCAGTGCCACTAGACTCAATGAGCAGTTCTTC
d_call: -; clone_size: -; j_call: TRBJ2-1; v_call: TRBV5-5; cdr3_aa: CASSLDLRVEQFF; cdr3_nt: TGTGCCAGCAGCTTGGATTTGAGGGTTGAGCAGTTCTTC
d_call: -; clone_size: -; j_call: TRBJ2-3; v_call: TRBV5-1; cdr3_aa: CASSLGSSTDTQYF; cdr3_nt: TGCGCCAGCAGCTTAGGCAGTAGCACAGATACGCAGTATTTT
d_call: TRBD2; clone_size: -; j_call: TRBJ2-1; v_call: TRBV3-1/TRBV3-2; cdr3_aa: CASSQTSGKYEQFF; cdr3_nt: TGTGCCAGCAGCCAGACTAGCGGGAAGTATGAGCAGTTCTTC
d_call: -; clone_size: -; j_call: TRBJ1-5; v_call: TRBV14; cdr3_aa: CASSQGLGGNQPQHF; cdr3_nt: TGTGCCAGCAGCCAAGGGTTGGGGGGAAATCAGCCCCAGCATTTT
d_call: -; clone_size: -; j_call: TRBJ2-7; v_call: TRBV29-1; cdr3_aa: CSVLGSAGSEQYF; cdr3_nt: TGCAGCGTCCTCGGGTCAGCAGGGTCCGAGCAGTACTTC
d_call: TRBD1; clone_size: -; j_call: TRBJ2-5; v_call: TRBV11-2; cdr3_aa: CASSPGQSETQYF; cdr3_nt: TGTGCCAGCAGCCCGGGACAGTCAGAGACCCAGTACTTC
d_call: -; clone_size: -; j_call: TRBJ1-1; v_call: TRBV5-6; cdr3_aa: CASSLEEGRNTEAFF; cdr3_nt: TGTGCCAGCAGCTTGGAGGAGGGGCGGAACACTGAAGCTTTCTTT
d_call: TRBD2; clone_size: -; j_call: TRBJ2-3; v_call: TRBV4-1; cdr3_aa: CASSSSGGRGTDTQYF; cdr3_nt: TGCGCCAGCAGCTCCTCGGGCGGGAGGGGCACAGATACGCAGTATTTT
d_call: -; clone_size: -; j_call: TRBJ2-6; v_call: TRBV7-9; cdr3_aa: CASSLGGSSGANVLTF; cdr3_nt: TGTGCCAGCAGCTTAGGGGGTAGCTCTGGGGCCAACGTCCTGACTTTC
d_call: TRBD1; clone_size: -; j_call: TRBJ1-2; v_call: TRBV10-3; cdr3_aa: CAISEQGSGYTF; cdr3_nt: TGTGCCATCAGTGAACAGGGGTCTGGCTACACCTTC
d_call: -; clone_size: -; j_call: TRBJ2-2; v_call: TRBV19; cdr3_aa: CASSIVGGAATGELFF; cdr3_nt: TGTGCCAGTAGTATAGTGGGGGGAGCCGCCACCGGGGAGCTGTTTTTT
d_call: -; clone_size: -; j_call: TRBJ2-1; v_call: TRBV19; cdr3_aa: CASSSPPGVRLQNEQFF; cdr3_nt: TGTGCCAGTAGTAGCCCCCCGGGGGTACGCCTACAAAATGAGCAGTTCTTC
d_call: -; clone_size: -; j_call: TRBJ1-5; v_call: TRBV6-5; cdr3_aa: CASSYSGVGGNQPQHF; cdr3_nt: TGTGCCAGCAGTTACTCAGGGGTCGGGGGCAATCAGCCCCAGCATTTT
d_call: -; clone_size: -; j_call: TRBJ2-3; v_call: TRBV4-2; cdr3_aa: CASSQARSTQGTDTQYF; cdr3_nt: TGTGCCAGCAGCCAAGCAAGGTCGACCCAGGGCACAGATACGCAGTATTTT
d_call: TRBD1; clone_size: few; j_call: TRBJ1-2; v_call: TRBV19; cdr3_aa: CASSTRPGQGPGGYTF; cdr3_nt: TGTGCCAGTAGTACTCGACCGGGACAGGGCCCAGGTGGCTACACCTTC
d_call: -; clone_size: -; j_call: TRBJ1-5; v_call: TRBV7-5; cdr3_aa: CARSLNQPQHF; cdr3_nt: TGTGCCAGAAGCTTAAATCAGCCCCAGCATTTT
d_call: -; clone_size: -; j_call: TRBJ2-1; v_call: TRBV5-1; cdr3_aa: CASSLARGRGAEQFF; cdr3_nt: TGCGCCAGCAGCTTGGCGCGGGGGCGAGGAGCGGAGCAGTTCTTC
d_call: -; clone_size: -; j_call: TRBJ2-7; v_call: TRBV5-4; cdr3_aa: CASRTGGGNTYEQYF; cdr3_nt: TGTGCCAGCAGGACGGGTGGGGGCAATACCTACGAGCAGTACTTC
d_call: -; clone_size: -; j_call: TRBJ1-2; v_call: TRBV7-9; cdr3_aa: CASSLLDDYGYTF; cdr3_nt: TGTGCCAGCAGCTTACTCGATGACTATGGCTACACCTTC
d_call: -; clone_size: -; j_call: TRBJ2-1; v_call: TRBV5-1; cdr3_aa: CASSLRDGSYNEQFF; cdr3_nt: TGCGCCAGCAGCTTGCGGGATGGCTCCTACAATGAGCAGTTCTTC